A single sample gave rise to the 27 T cell receptor beta chains below, sequenced in a study of cytomegalovirus exposure and HLA in healthy donors. Primers for the PCR totalled 60 Vbeta and 13 Jbeta. Produced via immunoSEQ multiplex PCR; TCRdb's table is partial and in-frame only. This table has about 86,000 clones, around three quarters appearing once. The specimen was PBMCs. The receptors come from a man in his fifties or sixties in good health and CMV-seronegative.

The chain combines TRBV7-2 with TRBJ2-3, with 13 bases matching TRBD2. Germline lookup yields CDR1 SGHTA and CDR2 FQGNSA. With 1 base clipped from V and 1 base from J, the junction kept 2 bases outside the gene matches. The CDR3 is made up of 17 amino acids. In DNA form, the CDR3 reads TGTGCCAGCAGCTTAGACGGACTAGCGGGGGGCACAGATACGCAGTATTTT. This translates into CASSLDGLAGGTDTQYF.

The chain links TRBV5-6 to TRBJ2-7; 11 nucleotides agree with TRBD2. CDR1 is SGHDT, CDR2 YYEEEE, per germline. The ends lost 0 bases at V and 5 bases at J; junction bases unmatched: 4. The CDR3 contains 15 residues. This chain's CDR3 is CASSLAPSGGHEQYF. The CDR3 region has the DNA TGTGCCAGCAGCTTGGCGCCTAGCGGGGGGCACGAGCAGTACTTC.

The CDR3 sequence: CASSSSSSTDTQYF. The DNA of the CDR3 is TGTGCCAGCAGCTCTAGCTCTAGCACAGATACGCAGTATTTT. This chain links TRBV7-8 with TRBJ2-3; a possible D gene is TRBD2 (5 bases). This CDR3 has 14 amino acids. V dropped 4 bases and J dropped 0 bases, with 8 bases sitting between them. Germline V lookup: CDR1 SGHVS, CDR2 FQNEAQ.

The chain is built from TRBV28 and TRBJ2-7; D uncertain. CDR1 MDHEN and CDR2 SYDVKM come from the germline V gene. V was cut by 6 bases and J by 3 bases, with 6 bases left in between. This CDR3 has 11 amino acids. CDR3 sequence: CASSSFYEQYF. In DNA, the CDR3 is TGTGCCAGCAGCTCCTTCTACGAGCAGTACTTC.

V and J are TRBV7-2 and TRBJ2-5; D is unresolved. The CDR3 length is 12 residues. CDR1 and CDR2 (germline): SGHTA, FQGNSA. The V and J ends lost 5 bases and 5 bases respectively, with 9 bases between them. CDR3 in amino acids: CASSPLLETQYF. Written as DNA, the CDR3 is TGTGCCAGCAGCCCTCTTCTGGAGACCCAGTACTTC. The full variable domain, completed using reference TRBV7-2 and TRBJ2-5, is GAGVSQSPSNKVTEKGKDVELRCDPISGHTALYWYRQSLGQGLEFLIYFQGNSAPDKSGLPSDRFSAERTGGSVSTLTIQRTQQEDSAVYLCASSPLLETQYFGPGTRLLVL.

As DNA, the CDR3 is TGTGCCAGCAGCGTTACCACGGCAGGCGGGGATACGCAGTATTTT. Translation: CASSVTTAGGDTQYF. The chain uses TRBV9 and TRBJ2-3, with D perhaps matching TRBD2 (5 bases). Per the germline V gene, CDR1 is SGDLS and CDR2 is YYNGEE. Trimming stripped 2 bases from V and 6 bases from J, with 16 bases between. This CDR3 is built from 15 residues.

The rearrangement joins TRBV7-9 to TRBJ1-1, with unresolved D. Trimming took 5 bases from V and 1 from J, leaving 11 bases between them. The CDR3 runs to 14 residues. Germline V gene sequence: CDR1 SEHNR, CDR2 FQNEAQ (reference sequence). The CDR3 reads CASSTAPGNTEAFF. CDR3 sequence (DNA): TGTGCCAGCAGCACAGCTCCCGGGAACACTGAAGCTTTCTTT.

The chain links TRBV7-9 to TRBJ2-7; TRBD2 aligns across 9 bases. Germline trimming cut 4 bases from V and 3 bases from J; bases unmatched to any gene: 10. This CDR3 region has 16 residues. Germline V gene data show CDR1 as SEHNR and CDR2 as FQNEAQ (reference sequence). The DNA for the CDR3 is TGTGCCAGCAGCTACAGGACTAGCGACAGAAACTACGAGCAGTACTTC. Encoded protein: CASSYRTSDRNYEQYF.

This clone has a single count. The chain has TRBV2 and TRBJ2-5; the D gene is possibly TRBD1 (6 bases). This CDR3 is built from 13 residues. V dropped 5 bases and J dropped 4 bases, with 11 bases sitting between them. Germline CDR1 and CDR2: SNHLY and FYNNEI. The CDR3 sequence: CASSQDSRETQYF. CDR3 nucleotides: TGTGCCAGCAGTCAGGACAGTCGAGAGACCCAGTACTTC.

The J gene is TRBJ2-7, the V gene TRBV2, with D perhaps TRBD2 (5 bases). The CDR3 has 14 amino acids. Per germline, CDR1 SNHLY and CDR2 FYNNEI. V was clipped by 6 bases and J by 0 bases, with 12 bases between them. CDR3 loop: CASRKGGGSYEQYF. In DNA, the CDR3 is TGTGCCAGCAGAAAAGGAGGCGGCTCCTACGAGCAGTACTTC.

This clone was seen just once. This chain joins TRBV28 and TRBJ2-7; tentatively, D is TRBD2 (6 bases). Germline-derived CDR1 and CDR2 are MDHEN and SYDVKM. The CDR3 is 13 residues long. V lost 6 bases and J lost 5, with 14 bases in between. Here the CDR3 DNA reads TGTGCCAGCAGACGAACCCGCGGGGACGAGCAGTACTTC. This codes for CASRRTRGDEQYF. The complete variable domain, with remaining parts taken from reference TRBV28 and TRBJ2-7, reads DVKVTQSSRYLVKRTGEKVFLECVQDMDHENMFWYRQDPGLGLRLIYFSYDVKMKEKGDIPEGYSVSREKKERFSLILESASTNQTSMYLCASRRTRGDEQYFGPGTRLTVT.

This clone has a single count. The V gene is TRBV19, the J gene TRBJ1-2, with 10 bases fitting TRBD1. The CDR3 runs to 14 residues. Germline CDR1 is LNHDA and CDR2 is SQIVND (reference sequence). Trimming cost V 5 bases and J 7 bases; bases outside gene matches: 7. CDR3 bases: TGTGCCAGTAGTCCCCCCGGGACAGGGGTTGGCTACACCTTC. Its translation is CASSPPGTGVGYTF.

The genes are TRBV6-1 and TRBJ2-3; TRBD2 agrees at 7 bases. Trimming cost V 8 bases and J 5 bases; bases outside gene matches: 10. CDR3 size: 14 residues. CDR1 and CDR2 from the germline V gene are MNHNS and SASEGT. The CDR3 loop is CASRAGSAIDTQYF. DNA of the CDR3: TGTGCCAGCCGAGCGGGATCGGCGATAGATACGCAGTATTTT.

This clone was counted a few times. V gene TRBV4-1 combines with J gene TRBJ2-1, with 10 bases lining up with TRBD2. Germline trimming cut 3 bases from V and 5 bases from J; bases unmatched to any gene: 4. Germline V gene data show CDR1 as MGHRA and CDR2 as YSYEKL. The CDR3 consists of 15 residues. CDR3 loop: CASSHRTSGNNEQFF. As DNA, the CDR3 is TGCGCCAGCAGCCATCGGACTAGCGGAAACAATGAGCAGTTCTTC.

The chain recombines TRBV2 with TRBJ2-1; weak D call: TRBD1 (6 bases). V was shortened by 3 bases and J by 0 bases, with 9 bases between the two germline ends. This CDR3 comprises 15 residues. Germline-derived CDR1 and CDR2 are SNHLY and FYNNEI. The CDR3 sequence: CASSDSRGSYNEQFF. CDR3 nucleotide sequence: TGTGCCAGCAGTGACTCCAGGGGCTCCTACAATGAGCAGTTCTTC.

The CDR3 nucleotides read TGTGCCAGCAGCCCAACGGGGGGCAGCCAAGAGACCCAGTACTTC. Amino acid sequence: CASSPTGGSQETQYF. The rearrangement joins TRBV7-7 to TRBJ2-5, with a tentative D call TRBD2 (7 bases). The V gene's germline CDR1 is SSHAT and CDR2 FNYEAQ (reference sequence). The V end lost 5 bases, the J end lost 1 base, and 14 bases lay between the germline ends. This CDR3 has 15 amino acids.

This sequence joins TRBV9 and TRBJ2-2; 9 bases match TRBD1. The J segment lost 5 bases and the V segment lost 1 base, leaving 6 bases of the junction unmatched. Germline CDR1 and CDR2: SGDLS and YYNGEE. This CDR3 has 16 amino acids. The CDR3 sequence is CASSVTGGSWTGELFF. The CDR3 region has the DNA TGTGCCAGCAGCGTAACAGGGGGCAGCTGGACCGGGGAGCTGTTTTTT.

This rearrangement joins TRBV5-5 to TRBJ1-4; D gene uncertain. The CDR3 has 14 residues. Trimming removed 0 bases from V and 5 bases from J, with 8 bases in between. Germline assignment: CDR1 SGHKS and CDR2 YYEKEE (reference sequence). The CDR3 region has the DNA TGTGCCAGCAGCTTGGTTTCCCAAAATGAAAAACTGTTTTTT. It codes for CASSLVSQNEKLFF.

This clone occurred a few times. A read error may account for a junction end that differs from germline. The chain carries TRBV28 and TRBJ2-2; 9 bases align to TRBD2. Germline CDR1 MDHEN, CDR2 SYDVKM. This CDR3 contains 17 residues. CDR3 region: CASSHIKASGNPGELFF. The CDR3 nucleotides read TGTGCCAGCAGTCATATAAAGGCTAGCGGGAACCCCGGGGAGCTGTTTTTT.

This clone was seen just once. This chain connects TRBV5-1 to TRBJ2-1, with 7 bases matching TRBD1. The CDR3 runs to 14 residues. The germline V gene has CDR1 SGHRS and CDR2 YFSETQ. V was clipped by 3 bases and J by 7 bases; unmatched bases: 7. CDR3: CASSWGPGQNEQFF. The CDR3 nucleotides are TGCGCCAGCAGCTGGGGTCCGGGACAGAATGAGCAGTTCTTC.

The genes are TRBV28 and TRBJ1-5; D is ambiguous. CDR3 length: 12 residues. Looked up from germline, CDR1 is MDHEN and CDR2 is SYDVKM. V lost 4 bases, J lost 7 bases, and 8 bases lay in between. The CDR3 bases are TGTGCCAGCAGTTCCGGGAGACAGCCCCAGCATTTT. Residues: CASSSGRQPQHF.

The V gene is TRBV2, the J gene TRBJ1-2; D might be TRBD1 (5 bases). The V and J ends lost 6 bases and 4 bases respectively, with 18 bases between them. The CDR3 length is 15 residues. Germline V gene data show CDR1 as SNHLY and CDR2 as FYNNEI. The CDR3 DNA reads as TGTGCCAGCAGCCCGGGCCCCGGGGGTACCTATGGCTACACCTTC. It is translated as CASSPGPGGTYGYTF.

The CDR3 DNA follows: TGTGCCAGCAGCACTACACCTCCGGGACAGAATTTTTCGAACACTGAAGCTTTCTTT. Translating it yields CASSTTPPGQNFSNTEAFF. This chain uses TRBV21-1 with TRBJ1-1; the listed D gene, TRBD1, was not tested against the DNA. TRBV21-1 is annotated as a pseudogene. This CDR3 contains 19 residues.

This rearrangement joins TRBV5-5 to TRBJ1-1; no firm D call. This CDR3 is built from 13 residues. Trimming removed 0 bases from V and 1 base from J, with 4 bases in between. From germline, CDR1 is SGHKS and CDR2 YYEKEE (reference sequence). The CDR3 DNA follows: TGTGCCAGCAGCTTGGACAGGAACACTGAAGCTTTCTTT. Amino acids: CASSLDRNTEAFF. The entire variable domain, with the rest obtained from reference TRBV5-5 and TRBJ1-1, is as follows: DAGVTQSPTHLIKTRGQQVTLRCSPISGHKSVSWYQQVLGQGPQFIFQYYEKEERGRGNFPDRFSARQFPNYSSELNVNALLLGDSALYLCASSLDRNTEAFFGQGTRLTVV.

J is TRBJ1-4 and V is TRBV5-6; the D gene is possibly TRBD1 (5 bases). V gave up 9 bases and J gave up 7 bases, with 13 bases separating them. The CDR3 runs 12 residues. Germline V lookup: CDR1 SGHDT, CDR2 YYEEEE. The CDR3 region is CATPGGIEKLFF. The CDR3 DNA follows: TGTGCCACTCCCGGGGGGATTGAAAAACTGTTTTTT.

J is TRBJ2-7 and V is TRBV11-2, with TRBD2 matching over 12 bases. The V gene's germline CDR1 is SGHAT and CDR2 FQNNGV. The CDR3 loop spans 18 amino acids. Trimming at V came to 6 bases and at J to 1 base, leaving 13 bases not matched to a gene. The CDR3 loop reads CASRPAGLAGGESYEQYF. The CDR3 bases are TGTGCCAGCAGGCCCGCGGGGCTAGCGGGAGGGGAATCCTACGAGCAGTACTTC.

This clone has more than one count but fewer than ten. This rearrangement joins TRBV9 to TRBJ1-1; no definite D call. The CDR3 totals 13 residues. The germline V and J ends were trimmed by 3 bases and 5 bases, with 11 bases remaining between them. Germline V CDR1 and CDR2: SGDLS, YYNGEE. The CDR3, as DNA: TGTGCCAGCAGCGGATCGTCCGGGACTGAAGCTTTCTTT. It codes for CASSGSSGTEAFF.